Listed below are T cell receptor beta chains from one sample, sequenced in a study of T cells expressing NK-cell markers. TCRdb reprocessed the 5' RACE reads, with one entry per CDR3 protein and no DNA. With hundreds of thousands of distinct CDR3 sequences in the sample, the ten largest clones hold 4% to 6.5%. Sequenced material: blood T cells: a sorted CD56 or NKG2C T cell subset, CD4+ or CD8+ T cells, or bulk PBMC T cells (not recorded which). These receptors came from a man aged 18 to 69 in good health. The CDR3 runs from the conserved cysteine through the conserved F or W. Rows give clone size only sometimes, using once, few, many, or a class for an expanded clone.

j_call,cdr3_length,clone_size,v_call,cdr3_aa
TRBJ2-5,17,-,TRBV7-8,CASSLAVGGIDQETQYF
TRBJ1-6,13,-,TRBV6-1,CASLDRGHRTLHF
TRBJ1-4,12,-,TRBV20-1,CSAKGDRGKLFF
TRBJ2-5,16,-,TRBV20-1,CSARDHRQGDQETQYF
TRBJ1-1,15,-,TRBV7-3,CASSLKGTGATEAFF
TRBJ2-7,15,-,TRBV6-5,CASSYGTGRSYEQYF
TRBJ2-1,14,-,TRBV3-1,CASSHGTSDREQFF
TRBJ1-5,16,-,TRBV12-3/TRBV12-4,CASSARGQYSNQPQHF
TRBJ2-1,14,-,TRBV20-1,CSALRGGKTNEQFF
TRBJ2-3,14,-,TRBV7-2,CASRAGGATDTQYF
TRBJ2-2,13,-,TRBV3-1,CASSRQNTGELFF
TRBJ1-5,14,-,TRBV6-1,CASRQVAYGMPQHF
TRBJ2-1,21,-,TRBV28,CASSLGSPRPQDRGSYNEQFF
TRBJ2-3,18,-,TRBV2,CASSEWFGGQLSTDTQYF
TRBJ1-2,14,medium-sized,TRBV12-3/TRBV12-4,CASRPQGAYYGYTF
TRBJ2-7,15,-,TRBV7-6,CASSARPIAQGSQYF
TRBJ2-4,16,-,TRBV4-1,CASSQGLGDIKNIQYF
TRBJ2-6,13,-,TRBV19,CASSRAGANVLTF
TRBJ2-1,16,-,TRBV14,CASSQDPGIIYNEQFF
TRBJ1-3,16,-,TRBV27,CASSLRTPAGGNTIYF
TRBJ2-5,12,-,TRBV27,CASTLGGETQYF
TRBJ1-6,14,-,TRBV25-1,CASSELGIGSPLHF